A single sample is the source of the 26 T cell receptor beta chains below, sequenced in a study of T cells in Graves' hyperthyroidism and ophthalmopathy. TCR beta CDR3 regions were amplified from RNA. RT-PCR in the first round (using the HTBI primer set) targeted the TCR CDR3. TCRdb reprocessed the multiplex PCR reads with MiXCR, giving one entry per CDR3 protein. The sample contains hundreds of thousands of distinct CDR3 sequences, about 22% of which appear only once. The source material was blood. These receptors all stem from a woman in her 70s with Graves' ophthalmopathy.

In this sample, this clonotype turned up many times. V is TRBV6-5 and J is TRBJ1-2, with unresolved D. The V end was cut by 2 bases, the J end by 4 bases, with 20 bases between. CDR1 MNHEY and CDR2 SVGAGI come from the germline V gene. The CDR3 loop spans 17 amino acids. The CDR3 DNA reads as TGTGCCAGCAGTTACCGCCAGCGCGGAAGGGAATTCTATGGCTACACCTTC. This sequence encodes CASSYRQRGREFYGYTF.

Remarks on this clonotype: In this CDR3 the conserved last residue, phenylalanine or tryptophan, is missing, so a read error is likely. CDR3 in DNA: TGTGCCAGCAGTTTATCAGGGGGCAATGAAAAACTGTTTTCT. It codes for CASSLSGGNEKLFS. V and J are TRBV28 and TRBJ1-4; 8 positions agree with TRBD1. The trim removed 1 base at V and 5 bases at J, leaving 0 bases unmatched. CDR1 and CDR2 from the germline V gene are MDHEN and SYDVKM. This CDR3 is 14 amino acids long.

This clonotype was counted only a few times. The chain couples TRBV7-2 to TRBJ2-3, with 12 bases matching TRBD1. There are 18 residues in the CDR3. The V and J ends lost 8 bases and 2 bases, in that order; junction bases with no gene match: 14. Germline CDR1 reads SGHTA; CDR2 reads FQGNSA. CDR3 region: CASSRDRGLLTATDTQYF. The CDR3 DNA reads as TGTGCCAGCTCAAGGGACAGGGGGCTCCTTACTGCCACAGATACGCAGTATTTT.

This clonotype turned up a few times. A clone one base away is much larger, so this may be a read error. The V gene is TRBV6-2 or TRBV6-3, the J gene TRBJ2-1; 9 nucleotides agree with TRBD2. J was trimmed by 0 bases and V by 6 bases; bases with no gene match: 3. Germline V lookup: CDR1 MNHEY, CDR2 SVGEGT. The CDR3 loop spans 15 amino acids. CDR3 protein: CASRISGSSYNEQFF. The CDR3 region has the DNA TGTGCCAGCAGGATTAGCGGGAGCTCCTACAATGAGCAGTTCTTC.

The J gene is TRBJ1-1, the V gene TRBV19; D gene ambiguous. Per the germline V gene, CDR1 is LNHDA and CDR2 is SQIVND (reference sequence). The CDR3 is made up of 14 amino acids. The V gene lost 5 bases and the J gene lost 1 base, with 11 bases spanning the gap. CDR3: CASSPRGRNTEAFF. CDR3 bases: TGTGCCAGTAGTCCCCGTGGGCGGAACACTGAAGCTTTCTTT.

There are a few counts of this clonotype. The CDR3 nucleotides are TGCAGTGCTAGAGATGTGTTAACCGAGACCCAGTACTTC. Translating gives CSARDVLTETQYF. This sequence joins TRBV20-1 and TRBJ2-5, with D uncertain. Trimming cost V 0 bases and J 5 bases, with 10 bases left between them. CDR1 is DFQATT and CDR2 is SNEGSKA in the germline V gene (reference sequence). The CDR3 is 13 amino acids.

This clonotype was seen only a few times. The V gene is TRBV20-1, the J gene TRBJ2-1, with 10 bases aligning to TRBD2. V dropped 6 bases and J dropped 2; count of bases not matched to a gene: 4. The germline V gene has CDR1 DFQATT and CDR2 SNEGSKA (reference sequence). The CDR3 is 14 residues long. CDR3 sequence reads: CSARAGGTYNEQFF. As DNA, the CDR3 is TGCAGTGCCCGAGCGGGAGGGACCTACAATGAGCAGTTCTTC.

This clonotype was picked up many times. The V call is TRBV30, the J call TRBJ1-2; D ambiguous. The CDR3 length is 13 residues. Trimming pared 2 bases from V and 7 bases from J, leaving 14 bases between. Germline V gives CDR1 GTSNPN, CDR2 SVGIG (reference sequence). CDR3 nucleotides: TGTGCCTGGAGTCGCGGGAGAGATTTTGGCTACACCTTC. The encoded protein is CAWSRGRDFGYTF.

A note on this clonotype: This may stem from a read error, because a much larger clone lies one nucleotide away. The chain carries TRBV24-1 and TRBJ2-7, with 9 bases aligning to TRBD1. The J call may be incorrect, as the DNA end agrees better with TRBJ2-1. CDR1 is KGHDR and CDR2 is SFDVKD in the germline V gene. This CDR3 has 17 residues. The CDR3 DNA reads TGTGCCACCAGTGAGTCCGGGACAGGGACCAGCTCCTACGAGCAGTTCTTC. This gives the protein CATSESGTGTSSYEQFF.

In its sample, this clonotype was seen many times. The chain couples TRBV11-1 to TRBJ2-5, with 8 nucleotides matching TRBD1. CDR1 is SGHAT and CDR2 is FQDESV in the germline V gene (reference sequence). The CDR3 has 13 residues. The J segment lost 5 bases and the V segment lost 4 bases, leaving 3 bases of the junction unmatched. CDR3 nucleotides: TGTGCCAGCAGCTCCCGGGACAGGGAGACCCAGTACTTC. As protein: CASSSRDRETQYF.

There are many counts of this clonotype. The chain carries TRBV7-2 and TRBJ2-7, with D possibly being TRBD1 or TRBD2 (5 bases each). This CDR3 contains 13 residues. Germline values: CDR1 SGHTA, CDR2 FQGNSA. V gave up 5 bases and J gave up 3 bases, with 11 bases separating them. The CDR3 coding sequence is TGTGCCAGCAGCGTCGGGACGGGCTACGAGCAGTACTTC. Its translation is CASSVGTGYEQYF. Complete variable domain (other parts from reference TRBV7-2 and TRBJ2-7): GAGVSQSPSNKVTEKGKDVELRCDPISGHTALYWYRQSLGQGLEFLIYFQGNSAPDKSGLPSDRFSAERTGGSVSTLTIQRTQQEDSAVYLCASSVGTGYEQYFGPGTRLTVT.

This clonotype came up a few times. The V gene is TRBV20-1, the J gene TRBJ1-5; 9 nucleotides match TRBD1. Germline loops: CDR1 DFQATT, CDR2 SNEGSKA (reference sequence). The CDR3 loop spans 14 amino acids. The trim removed 3 bases at V and 4 bases at J, leaving 4 bases unmatched. The CDR3 DNA follows: TGCAGTGCTAGTCTCGGACAGGGGAATCAGCCCCAGCATTTT. Amino acid sequence: CSASLGQGNQPQHF.

Written as DNA, the CDR3 is TGTGCCAGCAGCCCTTCGGGGACAGGGTTCCCAGATACGCAGTATTTT. It translates to CASSPSGTGFPDTQYF. V gene TRBV9 combines with J gene TRBJ2-3, with TRBD1 matching over 9 bases. In germline, CDR1 is SGDLS, CDR2 YYNGEE. This CDR3 has 16 amino acids. Trimming took 4 bases from V and 4 from J; bases not matched to a gene: 10. Full variable domain (missing parts from reference TRBV9 and TRBJ2-3): DSGVTQTPKHLITATGQRVTLRCSPRSGDLSVYWYQQSLDQGLQFLIQYYNGEERAKGNILERFSAQQFPDLHSELNLSSLELGDSALYFCASSPSGTGFPDTQYFGPGTRLTVL.

The rearrangement links TRBV9 to TRBJ2-3; the match to TRBD2 covers 9 bases. The germline V gene encodes CDR1 SGDLS and CDR2 YYNGEE. The CDR3 is 15 residues long. V trimming: 2 bases; J trimming: 3 bases; junction bases outside the gene matches: 4. CDR3 in amino acids: CASSVLAGITDTQYF. The CDR3, as DNA: TGTGCCAGCAGCGTTCTAGCGGGGATTACAGATACGCAGTATTTT.

The chain links TRBV7-8 to TRBJ1-5; perhaps TRBD1 as D (6 bases). This CDR3 is 16 amino acids long. The V end lost 5 bases, the J end lost 0 bases, and 14 bases lay between the germline ends. CDR1 and CDR2 (germline): SGHVS, FQNEAQ. The CDR3 spells CASSTGTVYSNQPQHF. For the CDR3, the DNA is TGTGCCAGCAGCACAGGGACCGTCTATAGCAATCAGCCCCAGCATTTT. Supplemented by reference TRBV7-8 and TRBJ1-5, the full variable domain reads GAGVSQSPRYKVAKRGQDVALRCDPISGHVSLFWYQQALGQGPEFLTYFQNEAQLDKSGLPSDRFFAERPEGSVSTLKIQRTQQEDSAVYLCASSTGTVYSNQPQHFGDGTRLSIL.

This clonotype has more than one count but fewer than ten. The rearrangement links TRBV2 to TRBJ2-1, with unresolved D. Trimming left V 0 bases short and J 3 bases short, with 6 bases between. Germline lookup yields CDR1 SNHLY and CDR2 FYNNEI. This CDR3 spans 14 amino acids. In DNA form, the CDR3 reads TGTGCCAGCAGTGAAGCTGGCTACTACAATGAGCAGTTCTTC. It yields the protein CASSEAGYYNEQFF. The whole variable domain, remainder taken from reference TRBV2 and TRBJ2-1, is EPEVTQTPSHQVTQMGQEVILRCVPISNHLYFYWYRQILGQKVEFLVSFYNNEISEKSEIFDDQFSVERPDGSNFTLKIRSTKLEDSAMYFCASSEAGYYNEQFFGPGTRLTVL.

This clonotype was seen repeatedly, ten times or more. The V and J genes are TRBV2 and TRBJ2-7; 7 bases fit TRBD1. V was pared by 3 bases and J by 3 bases, with 8 bases of the junction left unmatched. CDR1 SNHLY and CDR2 FYNNEI come from the germline V gene. The length of the CDR3 is 15 residues. In DNA form, the CDR3 reads TGTGCCAGCAGTGAGAGGGCCCAGGGGGACTACGAGCAGTACTTC. Its translation: CASSERAQGDYEQYF. Complete variable domain (other parts from reference TRBV2 and TRBJ2-7): EPEVTQTPSHQVTQMGQEVILRCVPISNHLYFYWYRQILGQKVEFLVSFYNNEISEKSEIFDDQFSVERPDGSNFTLKIRSTKLEDSAMYFCASSERAQGDYEQYFGPGTRLTVT.

This clonotype was seen only a few times. J is TRBJ2-7 and V is TRBV16; no definite D call. The V end lost 1 base, the J end lost 5 bases, and 9 bases lay between the germline ends. Germline V gene lookup returns CDR1 KGHSY and CDR2 FQNENV. The CDR3 has 13 residues. For the CDR3, the DNA is TGTGCCAGCAGCCAATGGAAGGGCAACGAGCAGTACTTC. Encoded protein: CASSQWKGNEQYF.

This clonotype showed up many times. This rearrangement joins TRBV7-2 to TRBJ2-1, with D maybe TRBD2 (5 bases). Germline V lookup: CDR1 SGHTA, CDR2 FQGNSA. V lost 5 bases, J lost 4 bases, and 12 bases lay in between. The CDR3 totals 14 residues. CDR3 sequence (DNA): TGTGCCAGCAGCCCCCGGGAAGCTTACAATGAGCAGTTCTTC. It encodes CASSPREAYNEQFF.

This clonotype has only a few counts. V gene TRBV6-5 combines with J gene TRBJ1-2, with D possibly matching TRBD1 (5 bases). This CDR3 spans 16 amino acids. From germline, CDR1 is MNHEY and CDR2 SVGAGI. The V gene lost 2 bases and the J gene lost 4 bases, with 17 bases spanning the gap. CDR3 bases: TGTGCCAGCAGTTACCAAAAGGGGACCTGGGGCTATGGCTACACCTTC. It codes for CASSYQKGTWGYGYTF.

This clonotype has more than one count but fewer than ten. The chain is built from TRBV19 and TRBJ2-5; tentatively, D is TRBD2 (6 bases). The germline V and J ends were trimmed by 6 bases and 1 base, with 21 bases remaining between them. Germline CDR1 and CDR2: LNHDA and SQIVND (reference sequence). This CDR3 contains 17 residues. The CDR3 here is CASSWGRRGSPQETQYF. The CDR3, as DNA: TGTGCCAGTAGCTGGGGTAGGCGGGGATCACCCCAAGAGACCCAGTACTTC.

This clonotype was counted at least ten times. A junction boundary mismatches the germline segment, possibly from a read error. The V gene is TRBV5-1, the J gene TRBJ1-5, with 8 bases matching TRBD1. The CDR3 extends over 14 amino acids. The V gene's germline CDR1 is SGHRS and CDR2 YFSETQ. CDR3 bases: TGTGCCAGCAGCTCGGGACAGGGCAATCAGCCCCAGCATTTT. Translation: CASSSGQGNQPQHF. Full variable domain (rest looked up from reference TRBV5-1 and TRBJ1-5): KAGVTQTPRYLIKTRGQQVTLSCSPISGHRSVSWYQQTPGQGLQFLFEYFSETQRNKGNFPGRFSGRQFSNSRSEMNVSTLELGDSALYLCASSSGQGNQPQHFGDGTRLSIL.

This clonotype was observed a handful of times. The CDR3 sequence is CATLQGGGNEQYF. CDR3 DNA: TGTGCCACCCTCCAGGGAGGGGGCAACGAGCAGTACTTC. The rearrangement uses TRBV10-3 and TRBJ2-7; D may match TRBD1 or TRBD2 (7 bases each). Trimming removed 10 bases at V and 5 bases at J, with 18 bases between. Germline CDR1 ENHRY, CDR2 SYGVKD. The CDR3 loop spans 13 amino acids.

Only a few counts were recorded for this clonotype. DNA for the CDR3: TGTGCCAGCAGCCAAGAGAGGGGTAGCTACACCTTC. It encodes CASSQERGSYTF. The rearrangement uses TRBV3-1 and TRBJ1-2, with TRBD1 as a possible D gene (5 bases). Germline assignment: CDR1 LGHDT and CDR2 YNNKEL (reference sequence). V was shortened by 0 bases and J by 9 bases, with 8 bases between the two germline ends. The CDR3 contains 12 residues.

The table lists this clonotype with many counts. V gene TRBV6-6 combines with J gene TRBJ1-2; no clear D. Germline lookup yields CDR1 MNHNY and CDR2 SVGAGI (reference sequence). The ends were cut back, 0 bases at V and 0 bases at J, with 20 bases in the middle. CDR3 size: 19 residues. CDR3 DNA sequence: TGTGCCAGCAGTTACTCGAATCGCCTTATTTCTTCTTCTAACTATGGCTACACCTTC. This encodes CASSYSNRLISSSNYGYTF.

CDR3 coding DNA: TGTGCCAGCAGTCTCGGGAGCGGGGTCCTAAACACCATATATTTT. Amino acids: CASSLGSGVLNTIYF. The V and J genes are TRBV6-2 or TRBV6-3 and TRBJ1-3, with no clear D. Germline CDR1 reads MNHEY; CDR2 reads SVGEGT. V lost 5 bases to trimming and J lost 6 bases, with 17 bases between them. The CDR3 length is 15 residues.